What follows is one T cell receptor beta chain and its context. Its antigen is still unknown. No clone much larger than this one lies a single base away; base qualities are absent. This sample is drawn from a study of blood T cell repertoires in COVID-19 (dated by TCRdb to between 2020 and 2021). In terms of the full investigation: The collaborator samples originated in the United States, Italy and Spain and spanned the acute and convalescent phases of COVID-19. The prospective study material was composed of cDNA or gDNA derived from T cells, B-cell-depleted T cells, or PBMCs. Where available, HLA class I and class II types were obtained from metadata supplied by the sample provider rather than from assay-based typing. The sample metadata nearly always contained a de-identified subject ID, COVID-19 status, age in years and sex. The samples were drawn from the first 160 participants of the ongoing ImmuneRACE study and from more than 1,000 subjects provided by 6 global collaborators. The dataset comprised deeply sampled blood TCRbeta repertoires from subjects exposed to, actively infected with, or recovered from COVID-19. The repertoires were made available in a free public database intended to serve as a resource for research on the immune response to SARS-CoV-2. Study-wide conclusions, independent of this receptor: Clinical and demographic metadata were provided uncurated, with the amount varying by source and participant.

In Seattle, one collaborating source enrolled patients while the infection was active and tracked those patients longitudinally over the course of disease. The collaborating institutions used their own protocols to collect whole blood in K2EDTA tubes. For TCRbeta analysis, collaborator samples were shipped as frozen whole blood, as isolated PBMCs, or as DNA extracted from either sample type. CDR1 and CDR2 are drawn from the germline V gene: SGHRS, YFSETQ. The CDR3 starts with the cysteine, ends with the phenylalanine, and has 15 residues. The CDR3 DNA has 45 bases and is translated from base 1. V loses 0 bases at its end and J loses 0 bases; junction bases beyond the gene matches: 1. TCRbeta CDR3 regions were amplified from genomic DNA using the immunoSEQ Assay, a bias-controlled multiplex PCR. The authors processed their data as follows. The number of nucleated cells in each sample was estimated by amplification of reference gene primers within the assay. Sequence reads were collapsed and filtered to measure the absolute abundance of every unique TCRbeta CDR3 rearrangement. Productive Simpson clonality was computed per sample as the square root of Simpson's diversity index over productive rearrangements. Imported from immuneACCESS, the table was reduced by TCRdb to in-frame sequences with V and J called. These copies leave out some clones; in studies compared against another copy, an unresolved V gene accounts for under half, and the cause of the remainder is not known. V and J calls and clone size are copied from that table; D and trimming were computed from the DNA. The sample profile shows 150,000 to 180,000 clones; approximately 81% of them were found once. Less than 10% of the sample is in the top ten clones.

The sequence came from a woman between 55 and 75 years old with COVID-19, enrolled during active disease. The sample taken for sequencing was peripheral blood. This chain is built from TRBV5-1 and TRBJ1-1, and 8 junction bases match TRBD1. The CDR3 region has the sequence CASSLAGGVNTEAFF. The bases read TGCGCCAGCAGCTTGGCAGGGGGCGTGAACACTGAAGCTTTCTTT.